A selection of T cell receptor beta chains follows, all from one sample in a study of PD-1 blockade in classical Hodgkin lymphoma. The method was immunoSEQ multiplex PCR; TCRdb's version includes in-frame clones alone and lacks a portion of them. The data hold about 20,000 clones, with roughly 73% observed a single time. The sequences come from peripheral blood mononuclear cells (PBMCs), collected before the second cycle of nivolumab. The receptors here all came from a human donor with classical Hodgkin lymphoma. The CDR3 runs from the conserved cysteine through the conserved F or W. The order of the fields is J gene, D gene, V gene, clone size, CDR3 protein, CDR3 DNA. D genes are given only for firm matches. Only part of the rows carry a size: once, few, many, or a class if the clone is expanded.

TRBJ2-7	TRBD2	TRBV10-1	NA	CASSVLAGVPYEQYF	TGCGCCAGCAGTGTACTAGCGGGTGTACCCTACGAGCAGTACTTC
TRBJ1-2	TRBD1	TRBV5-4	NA	CASSTGDSSFYGYTF	TGTGCCAGCAGCACGGGGGACAGTTCATTCTATGGCTACACCTTC
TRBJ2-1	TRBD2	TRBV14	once	CASSQARLARLATYNEQFF	TGTGCCAGCAGCCAAGCCCGGCTCGCGAGACTAGCTACTTACAATGAGCAGTTCTTC
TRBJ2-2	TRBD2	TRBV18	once	CASSQTSGTTGELFF	TGTGCCAGCTCACAAACTAGCGGGACCACCGGGGAGCTGTTTTTT
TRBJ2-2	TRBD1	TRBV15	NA	CATSRGQGARGVELFF	TGTGCCACCAGCCGCGGACAGGGGGCGAGGGGGGTGGAGCTGTTTTTT
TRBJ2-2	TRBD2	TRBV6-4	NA	CASSDPGLANTGELFF	TGTGCCAGCAGTGACCCGGGACTAGCGAACACCGGGGAGCTGTTTTTT
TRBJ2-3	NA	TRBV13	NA	CATGVSDTQYF	TGTGCCACCGGAGTGTCAGATACGCAGTATTTT
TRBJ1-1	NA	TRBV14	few	CASSQVTPEAFF	TGTGCCAGCAGCCAAGTAACACCTGAAGCTTTCTTT
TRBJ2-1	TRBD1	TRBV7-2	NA	CASSTGQGGIDQFF	TGTGCCAGCAGCACAGGACAGGGCGGCATTGATCAGTTCTTC
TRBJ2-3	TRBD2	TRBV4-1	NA	CASSPQAGGSEISTDTQYF	TGCGCCAGCAGCCCCCAGGCGGGAGGGTCGGAAATTAGCACAGATACGCAGTATTTT
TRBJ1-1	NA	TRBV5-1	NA	CASSYRASDTEAFF	TGCGCCAGCAGCTACAGGGCGAGTGACACTGAAGCTTTCTTT
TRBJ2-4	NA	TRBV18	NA	CASSPTDRAAKNIQYF	TGTGCCAGCTCACCAACGGATCGGGCAGCCAAAAACATTCAGTACTTC
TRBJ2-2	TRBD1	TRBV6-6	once	CASSPEGTVPRELFF	TGTGCCAGCAGTCCGGAAGGGACAGTTCCCAGGGAGCTGTTTTTT
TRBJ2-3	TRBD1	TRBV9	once	CASSVVQGAHDTQYF	TGTGCCAGCAGCGTAGTACAGGGGGCGCATGATACGCAGTATTTT
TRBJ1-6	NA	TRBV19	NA	CASAPVEDSPLHF	TGTGCCAGTGCCCCGGTCGAGGATTCACCCCTCCACTTT
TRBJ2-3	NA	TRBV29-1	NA	CSVVRRAETDTQYF	TGCAGCGTCGTCCGGCGGGCCGAGACAGATACGCAGTATTTT
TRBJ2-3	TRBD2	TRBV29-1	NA	CSVDDTSGSTDTQYF	TGCAGCGTTGACGACACTAGCGGGAGCACAGATACGCAGTATTTT
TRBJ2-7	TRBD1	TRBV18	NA	CASSPGTASSYEQYF	TGTGCCAGCTCACCCGGGACAGCGAGCTCCTACGAGCAGTACTTC
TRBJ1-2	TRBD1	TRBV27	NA	CASSLNRGNGYTF	TGTGCCAGCAGTTTAAACAGGGGAAATGGCTACACCTTC
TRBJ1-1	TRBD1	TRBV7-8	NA	CASSPYTGDTEAFF	TGTGCCAGCAGCCCATACACAGGGGACACTGAAGCTTTCTTT
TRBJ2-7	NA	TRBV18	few	CASSLPSSGTLSYEQYF	TGTGCCAGCTCGCTCCCAAGCAGTGGGACACTCTCCTACGAGCAGTACTTC
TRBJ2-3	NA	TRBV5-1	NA	CASSLGWPTDTQYF	TGCGCCAGCAGCTTGGGGTGGCCCACAGATACGCAGTATTTT
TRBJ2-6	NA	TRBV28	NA	CASSFGAVGANVLTF	TGTGCCAGCAGTTTTGGGGCAGTAGGGGCCAACGTCCTGACTTTC
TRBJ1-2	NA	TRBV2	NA	CASSGDPAANYGYTF	TGTGCCAGCAGTGGGGACCCAGCAGCTAACTATGGCTACACCTTC
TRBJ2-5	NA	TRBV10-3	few	CAITEEPQATQYF	TGTGCCATCACGGAGGAGCCGCAAGCGACCCAGTACTTC
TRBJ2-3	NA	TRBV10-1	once	CASSEGGLRTDTQYF	TGCGCCAGCAGCGAGGGGGGCTTACGCACAGATACGCAGTATTTT
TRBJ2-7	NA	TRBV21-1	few	CASSKGMGLDGSYEQYF	TGTGCCAGCAGCAAAGGCATGGGACTAGACGGGTCCTACGAGCAGTACTTC
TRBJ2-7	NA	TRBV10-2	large	CASSPLVRSEQYF	TGCGCCAGCAGTCCCCTAGTCCGGTCCGAGCAGTACTTC
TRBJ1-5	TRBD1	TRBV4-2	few	CASSQEEGTGGYQPQHF	TGTGCCAGCAGCCAAGAGGAAGGGACAGGGGGTTATCAGCCCCAGCATTTT
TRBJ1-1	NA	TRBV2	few	CASRVDRTDLF	TGTGCCAGCAGAGTCGACCGGACTGACCTCTTT
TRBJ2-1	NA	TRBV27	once	CASSSNGITGNEQFF	TGTGCCAGCAGTTCAAACGGCATTACGGGCAATGAGCAGTTCTTC
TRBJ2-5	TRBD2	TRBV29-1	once	CSVDGLAGEETQYF	TGCAGCGTTGACGGTCTAGCGGGAGAAGAGACCCAGTACTTC
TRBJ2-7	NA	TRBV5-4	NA	CASSGQTYEQYF	TGTGCCAGCAGCGGCCAGACCTACGAGCAGTACTTC
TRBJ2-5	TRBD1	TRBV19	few	CATRTGRDQETQYF	TGTGCCACCCGGACAGGTCGGGACCAAGAGACCCAGTACTTC
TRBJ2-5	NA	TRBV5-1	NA	CASSLGNSGVGETQYF	TGCGCCAGCAGCTTGGGGAATAGCGGAGTCGGGGAGACCCAGTACTTC
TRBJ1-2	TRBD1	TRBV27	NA	CASSRGTPANYGYTF	TGTGCCAGCAGCAGGGGGACGCCCGCTAACTATGGCTACACCTTC
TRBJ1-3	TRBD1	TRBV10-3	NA	CAISAPGQPISGNTIYF	TGTGCCATCAGTGCCCCGGGACAGCCGATCTCTGGAAACACCATATATTTT